This T cell receptor (beta chain) was identified during a study of spatial heterogeneity in lung cancer. The time point is: sample taken at primary tumor resection. Trimming left V 1 base short and J 1 base short, with 7 bases between. The CDR3 totals 14 residues. The germline V gene has CDR1 SEHNR and CDR2 FQNEAQ (reference sequence). Study outcomes and limitations: In tumors, expanded intratumoral alpha and beta TCR counts tracked mutation counts.

In this sample, this clonotype turned up a few times. Its antigen is as yet unknown. This beta chain slipped into a library made for alpha chains as a stray read, so its size is not meaningful. TCRdb recomputed calls from the 5' RACE reads with MiXCR, one row per CDR3 protein. The data show about 19,000 distinct CDR3 sequences, approximately 9.5% seen once. Sequenced here: lung tumor tissue, sampled at surgery. The receptor was derived from a female donor with early-stage non-small cell lung cancer. The gene calls are TRBV7-9 and TRBJ1-2; D not resolved. The CDR3 nucleotides are TGTGCCAGCAGCTTAGGTCTTAATAACTATGGCTACACCTTC. This codes for CASSLGLNNYGYTF.